This record looks at one TCR beta chain sequence and its context. Its recognized antigen is unknown. Per-nucleotide qualities are absent, and no much larger clonotype sits a single base away. The collaborating institutions used their own protocols to collect whole blood in K2EDTA tubes. For TCRbeta analysis, collaborators shipped samples in one of three forms: frozen whole blood, isolated PBMCs, or DNA extracted from either of those sample types. The entry originates in a study of blood T cell repertoires in COVID-19 (dated by TCRdb to 2018 to 2020). About the study as a whole: Collaborator samples came from the United States, Italy and Spain and covered acute and convalescent phases of COVID-19. The prospective study material was composed of cDNA or gDNA derived from T cells, B-cell-depleted T cells, or PBMCs. Deeply sampled blood TCRbeta repertoires from subjects exposed to, actively infected with, or recovered from COVID-19 were included in the dataset. The repertoires were released in a freely available public database meant as a resource for research on the immune response to SARS-CoV-2. Samples came from the ongoing ImmuneRACE study (first 160 participants) plus 1,254 subjects from 6 global collaborators. The sample metadata nearly always contained a de-identified subject ID, COVID-19 status, age in years and sex. Where available, HLA class I and class II types were obtained from metadata supplied by the sample provider rather than from assay-based typing.

Sequences LNHDA (CDR1) and SQIVND (CDR2) are obtained from the germline V gene (reference sequence). The CDR3 starts with the cysteine, ends with the phenylalanine, and has 14 residues. Only the CDR3 DNA is retained, 42 bases long and in frame from the first base. V is pared back by 6 bases and J by 0 bases, with 12 bases lying between the germline termini. The immunoSEQ Assay, a bias-controlled multiplex PCR, was used to amplify TCRbeta CDR3 regions from genomic DNA. As for the original processing: Within the assay, amplification of reference gene primers was used to estimate how many nucleated cells each sample contained. Sequence reads were collapsed and filtered to measure the absolute abundance of every unique TCRbeta CDR3 rearrangement. For each sample, productive Simpson clonality was calculated by taking the square root of Simpson's diversity index across productive rearrangements. TCRdb's version of the immuneACCESS table is confined to in-frame rearrangements and falls short of the full clone set. An unresolved V gene accounts for under half of the shortfall where checked; the remainder is of unknown origin. The DNA was the basis for D and trimming; V, J and clone size are from that table. The sample data list about 220,000 clones, and 80% to 90% of these were observed just once. Of the sample, around 9.5% is held by the ten largest clones.

Study-level results and caveats: Clinical and demographic metadata were provided uncurated, with the amount varying by source and participant.

Sequenced sample: peripheral blood. The TCR sequence derives from a man between 50 and 59 years old with active or convalescent COVID-19. The chain was built from TRBV19 and TRBJ2-7; a weak D assignment points to TRBD1 (6 bases agree). The sequenced DNA: TGTGCCAGTAGCCGGGACAAGAGCTCCTACGAGCAGTACTTC. Its translation is CASSRDKSSYEQYF. The CDR3 plus the reference TRBV19 and TRBJ2-7 genes for the other parts give the full variable domain: DGGITQSPKYLFRKEGQNVTLSCEQNLNHDAMYWYRQDPGQGLRLIYYSQIVNDFQKGDIAEGYSVSREKKESFPLTVTSAQKNPTAFYLCASSRDKSSYEQYFGPGTRLTVT.